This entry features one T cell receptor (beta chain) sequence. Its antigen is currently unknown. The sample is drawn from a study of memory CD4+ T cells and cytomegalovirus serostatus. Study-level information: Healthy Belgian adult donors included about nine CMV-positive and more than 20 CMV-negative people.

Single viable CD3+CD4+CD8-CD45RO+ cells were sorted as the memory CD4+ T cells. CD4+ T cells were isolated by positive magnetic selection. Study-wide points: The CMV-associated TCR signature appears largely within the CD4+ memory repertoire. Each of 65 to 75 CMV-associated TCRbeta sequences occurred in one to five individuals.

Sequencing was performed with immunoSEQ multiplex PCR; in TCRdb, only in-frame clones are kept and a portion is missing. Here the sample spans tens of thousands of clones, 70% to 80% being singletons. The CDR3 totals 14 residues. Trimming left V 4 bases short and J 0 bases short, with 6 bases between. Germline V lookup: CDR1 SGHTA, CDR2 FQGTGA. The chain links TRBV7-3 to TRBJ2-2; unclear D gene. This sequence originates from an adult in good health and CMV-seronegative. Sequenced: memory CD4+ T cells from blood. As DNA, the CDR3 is TGTGCCAGCAGCTCCCAGCCGAACACCGGGGAGCTGTTTTTT. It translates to CASSSQPNTGELFF.